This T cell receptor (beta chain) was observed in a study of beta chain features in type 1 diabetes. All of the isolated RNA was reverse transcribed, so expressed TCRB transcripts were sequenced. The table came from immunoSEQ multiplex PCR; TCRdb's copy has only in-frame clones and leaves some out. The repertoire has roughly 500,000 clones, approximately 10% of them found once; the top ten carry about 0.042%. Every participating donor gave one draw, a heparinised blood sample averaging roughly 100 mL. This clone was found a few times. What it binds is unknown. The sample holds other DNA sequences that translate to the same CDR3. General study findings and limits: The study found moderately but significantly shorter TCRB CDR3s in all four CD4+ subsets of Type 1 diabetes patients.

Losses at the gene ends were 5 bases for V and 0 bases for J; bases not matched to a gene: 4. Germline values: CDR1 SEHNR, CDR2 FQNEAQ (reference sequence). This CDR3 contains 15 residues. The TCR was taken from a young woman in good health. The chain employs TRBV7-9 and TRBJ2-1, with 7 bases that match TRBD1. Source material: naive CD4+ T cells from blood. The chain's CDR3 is CASSPTGVSYNEQFF. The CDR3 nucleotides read TGTGCCAGCAGCCCCACAGGGGTCTCCTACAATGAGCAGTTCTTC.